This is a list of T cell receptor beta chains from one sample in a study of cytomegalovirus exposure and HLA in healthy donors. Profiling relied on immunoSEQ multiplex PCR, and the TCRdb table lists in-frame clones only, not all of them. The profile shows 150,000 or so clones, 75% to 80% of them singletons. The sample taken for sequencing was PBMCs. These receptors were obtained from a man between 35 and 55 years old in good health and CMV-seropositive. Each CDR3 is given with its conserved first and last residue. A D gene is named only where the DNA matches it firmly. Clone size appears in some rows only: once, few, many, or a class for an expanded clone.

TRBD2	TRBV5-1	TRBJ2-5	-	CASSLRTSGRETQYF	TGCGCCAGCAGCCTACGGACTAGCGGGCGTGAGACCCAGTACTTC
TRBD1	TRBV2	TRBJ2-7	-	CASSDQGALGGEQYF	TGTGCCAGCAGTGATCAGGGGGCACTGGGGGGCGAGCAGTACTTC
-	TRBV18	TRBJ2-7	-	CASSRASPYEQYF	TGTGCCAGCTCGCGGGCCTCCCCCTACGAGCAGTACTTC
-	TRBV5-8	TRBJ1-1	-	CASSLVNSRTEAFF	TGTGCCAGCAGCCTGGTAAACTCTAGGACTGAAGCTTTCTTT
TRBD1	TRBV2	TRBJ1-6	once	CASRTDRVNSPLHF	TGTGCCAGCAGGACGGACAGGGTAAATTCACCCCTCCACTTT
TRBD1	TRBV5-1	TRBJ2-6	-	CASSLDVLRTGANGLTF	TGCGCCAGCAGCTTGGACGTTCTAAGAACAGGGGCCAACGGCCTGACTTTC
TRBD1	TRBV19	TRBJ2-5	-	CASSSYRQGQETQYF	TGTGCCAGTAGTTCCTATCGACAGGGGCAAGAGACCCAGTACTTC
TRBD2	TRBV7-2	TRBJ2-1	-	CASRKPSTSGRARNEQFF	TGTGCCAGCAGGAAACCTTCCACTAGCGGGAGGGCCAGAAATGAGCAGTTCTTC
TRBD1	TRBV29-1	TRBJ2-1	once	CSGDRGSYNEQFF	TGCAGCGGGGACAGGGGGAGCTACAATGAGCAGTTCTTC
TRBD1	TRBV5-4	TRBJ2-7	-	CASSSARDRGFYEQYF	TGTGCCAGCAGCTCCGCCCGGGACAGGGGCTTCTACGAGCAGTACTTC
-	TRBV29-1	TRBJ1-1	-	CSVGRRNTEAFF	TGCAGCGTTGGTCGCAGGAACACTGAAGCTTTCTTT
-	TRBV2	TRBJ1-6	-	CASTPAPQGYNSPLHF	TGTGCCAGCACTCCCGCACCCCAGGGATATAATTCACCCCTCCACTTT
-	TRBV21-1	TRBJ2-4	-	CASTMEVGGTPSSLAKNIQYF	TGTGCCAGCACCATGGAGGTGGGAGGCACCCCCTCATCCCTAGCCAAAAACATTCAGTACTTC
TRBD2	TRBV6-1	TRBJ2-5	many	CASSELAGGQETQYF	TGTGCCAGCAGTGAACTAGCGGGAGGGCAAGAGACCCAGTACTTC
TRBD2	TRBV18	TRBJ2-2	-	CASSPTREPNTGELFF	TGTGCCAGCTCGCCAACGCGGGAGCCGAACACCGGGGAGCTGTTTTTT
-	TRBV28	TRBJ1-2	-	CASSLDDTVYGYTF	TGTGCCAGCAGTTTAGATGACACTGTCTATGGCTACACCTTC
-	TRBV19	TRBJ2-7	-	CASSTREVYEQYF	TGTGCCAGTAGTACCAGGGAGGTGTACGAGCAGTACTTC
TRBD2	TRBV5-1	TRBJ2-2	-	CASSSGTTYTGELFF	TGCGCCAGCAGCTCCGGGACTACCTACACCGGGGAGCTGTTTTTT
TRBD1	TRBV2	TRBJ1-1	-	CASIKDRGVNTEAFF	TGTGCCAGCATTAAGGACAGGGGGGTAAACACTGAAGCTTTCTTT
TRBD2	TRBV2	TRBJ2-3	-	CASTVGLARGADTQYF	TGTGCCAGCACGGTTGGACTAGCGAGAGGCGCAGATACGCAGTATTTT
TRBD1	TRBV6-1	TRBJ1-5	-	CASRPRGSDQPQHF	TGTGCCAGCAGACCCAGGGGGTCCGATCAGCCCCAGCATTTT
-	TRBV7-8	TRBJ2-5	-	CASSLALGGGETQYF	TGTGCCAGCAGCTTAGCCCTAGGGGGTGGAGAGACCCAGTACTTC
-	TRBV5-1	TRBJ2-3	-	CASRLNTDTQYF	TGCGCCAGCAGGCTAAACACAGATACGCAGTATTTT
-	TRBV27	TRBJ1-5	-	CASSLSGPAPQPQHF	TGTGCCAGCAGTTTAAGCGGGCCGGCCCCCCAGCCCCAGCATTTT
-	TRBV27	TRBJ2-7	-	CASSLQSSYEQYF	TGTGCCAGCAGTTTACAGTCGTCCTACGAGCAGTACTTC
-	TRBV5-5	TRBJ1-1	-	CASSLGVNTEAFF	TGTGCCAGCAGCTTAGGGGTGAACACTGAAGCTTTCTTT
-	TRBV5-1	TRBJ2-4	-	CASSLDRVSKNIQYF	TGCGCCAGCAGCTTGGACAGGGTTTCCAAAAACATTCAGTACTTC
-	TRBV6-5	TRBJ1-2	-	CASSLGGVGYTF	TGTGCCAGCAGCCTGGGCGGGGTTGGCTACACCTTC
-	TRBV7-9	TRBJ2-5	-	CASSLYLRKQETQYF	TGTGCCAGCAGCTTATACTTGAGAAAACAAGAGACCCAGTACTTC
TRBD1	TRBV11-2	TRBJ1-1	-	CASSSTQGVTEAFF	TGTGCCAGCAGCTCCACTCAGGGGGTCACTGAAGCTTTCTTT
TRBD2	TRBV9	TRBJ2-3	-	CASSVGASGRADTQYF	TGTGCCAGCAGCGTAGGAGCTAGCGGGAGGGCAGATACGCAGTATTTT
-	TRBV5-4	TRBJ2-7	-	CASSPPGQPYEQYF	TGTGCCAGCAGCCCTCCGGGACAACCCTACGAGCAGTACTTC
-	TRBV7-7	TRBJ2-2	-	CASSPQMTANSGELFF	TGTGCCAGCAGCCCACAAATGACAGCAAACAGCGGGGAGCTGTTTTTT
-	TRBV6-5	TRBJ1-6	-	CASSYYRANSPLHF	TGTGCCAGCAGTTACTACAGGGCGAATTCACCCCTCCACTTT
-	TRBV6-1	TRBJ2-5	-	CASSGGGETQYF	TGTGCCAGCAGTGGTGGAGGGGAGACCCAGTACTTC
TRBD1	TRBV28	TRBJ1-2	-	CASSGQGLRGYTF	TGTGCCAGCAGCGGACAGGGGTTAAGGGGCTACACCTTC
-	TRBV7-7	TRBJ2-7	-	CASSLDIVREQYF	TGTGCCAGCAGCTTAGATATAGTGAGGGAGCAGTACTTC
-	TRBV2	TRBJ1-5	few	CASSEQVFGNQPQHF	TGTGCCAGCAGTGAACAGGTATTTGGCAATCAGCCCCAGCATTTT
-	TRBV19	TRBJ1-4	-	CASSRAGTNEKLFF	TGTGCCAGTAGTCGGGCGGGAACTAATGAAAAACTGTTTTTT
-	TRBV30	TRBJ1-4	-	CAWSRRLNEKLFF	TGTGCCTGGAGTAGGAGGCTGAATGAAAAACTGTTTTTT
TRBD1	TRBV6-5	TRBJ2-2	-	CASSYQTGGIGELFF	TGTGCCAGCAGCTATCAGACAGGGGGTATCGGGGAGCTGTTTTTT
-	TRBV6-5	TRBJ2-7	-	CASSPPDRSEQYF	TGTGCCAGCAGTCCCCCCGACCGGAGCGAGCAGTACTTC
-	TRBV18	TRBJ1-4	-	CASSPAGLEKLFF	TGTGCCAGCTCACCGGCAGGGCTGGAAAAACTGTTTTTT
TRBD1	TRBV6-5	TRBJ1-2	once	CASSPRDREVSTF	TGTGCCAGCAGTCCCCGGGACAGGGAAGTCTCCACCTTC
TRBD2	TRBV29-1	TRBJ2-1	-	CSGGTTAWEQFF	TGCAGCGGTGGGACTACCGCTTGGGAGCAGTTCTTC
TRBD1	TRBV5-6	TRBJ1-5	-	CASSLEAQGGSNQPQHF	TGTGCCAGCAGCTTGGAGGCGCAGGGGGGAAGCAATCAGCCCCAGCATTTT
TRBD1	TRBV2	TRBJ2-5	-	CASSEGQGLFSETQYF	TGTGCCAGCAGTGAGGGACAGGGGTTGTTTTCCGAGACCCAGTACTTC
-	TRBV6-5	TRBJ2-3	-	CASSYATRPSTQYF	TGTGCCAGCAGTTACGCGACTAGACCGAGCACGCAGTATTTT
TRBD2	TRBV2	TRBJ2-7	-	CASTQGLAGLYEQYF	TGTGCCAGCACCCAAGGACTAGCGGGTCTCTACGAGCAGTACTTC
TRBD1	TRBV4-1	TRBJ1-5	-	CASSQVAGGAGQPQHF	TGCGCCAGCAGCCAAGTCGCAGGGGGCGCAGGTCAGCCCCAGCATTTT
TRBD1	TRBV19	TRBJ1-1	-	CASSMRGQPNTEAFF	TGTGCCAGTAGTATGCGGGGACAGCCGAACACTGAAGCTTTCTTT
TRBD2	TRBV11-3	TRBJ2-3	once	CASSLGASGTTDTQYF	TGTGCCAGCAGCTTAGGGGCTAGCGGGACCACAGATACGCAGTATTTT
-	TRBV12-5	TRBJ1-5	-	CASGSSGADQPQHF	TGTGCTAGTGGTTCCTCAGGGGCAGATCAGCCCCAGCATTTT
-	TRBV7-9	TRBJ2-6	-	CASGPSGANGLTF	TGTGCCAGCGGGCCCTCTGGGGCCAACGGCCTGACTTTC
-	TRBV27	TRBJ1-5	-	CASSSDSNQPQHF	TGTGCCAGCAGTTCAGATAGCAATCAGCCCCAGCATTTT
TRBD1	TRBV2	TRBJ1-3	-	CASSTHRGGDSSSGNTIYF	TGTGCCAGCAGTACTCACCGGGGGGGGGACAGTAGCTCTGGAAACACCATATATTTT
TRBD2	TRBV2	TRBJ2-1	-	CASRGTSGKGEQFF	TGTGCCAGCAGAGGGACTAGCGGGAAGGGTGAGCAGTTCTTC